The 20 T cell receptor beta chains below all came from one sample that was sequenced in a study of CD8+ T cells in alopecia areata. As the sequencing template, cDNA was produced by extracting RNA and reverse transcribing it. Data came from immunoSEQ multiplex PCR; TCRdb stores just in-frame clones and leaves some out. The repertoire holds around 97,000 clones, with around 84% as singletons. Treatment noted: oral pan-JAK inhibitor, 5-10 mg twice daily. The sequenced sample was CD8+ T cells sorted from blood, obtained at roughly week 30, from a patient treated with tofacitinib. The receptors come from a human donor with alopecia areata.

The chain combines TRBV7-8 with TRBJ1-1; D gene ambiguous. The germline gives CDR1 SGHVS, CDR2 FQNEAQ. The ends were cut back, 11 bases at V and 1 base at J, with 14 bases in the middle. CDR3 size: 13 residues. In DNA, the CDR3 is TGTGCCGGATTGAGAGTTGGGAACACTGAAGCTTTCTTT. Protein: CAGLRVGNTEAFF.

The chain couples TRBV19 to TRBJ2-3; 7 bases agree with TRBD2. The CDR3 covers 15 residues. With 5 bases clipped from V and 0 bases from J, the junction kept 5 bases outside the gene matches. Per germline, CDR1 LNHDA and CDR2 SQIVND (reference sequence). Here the CDR3 DNA reads TGTGCCAGTAGTCTGGGACTACCGAGCACAGATACGCAGTATTTT. It translates to CASSLGLPSTDTQYF.

The V gene is TRBV7-8, the J gene TRBJ2-7; D not certain. This CDR3 has 16 amino acids. In germline, CDR1 is SGHVS, CDR2 FQNEAQ. Trimming shortened V by 0 bases and J by 4 bases, and 16 bases separated the two germline ends. This chain's CDR3 is CASSLARQWATYEQYF. Here the CDR3 DNA reads TGTGCCAGCAGCTTAGCCCGCCAATGGGCAACTTACGAGCAGTACTTC.

CDR3 residues: CASSPPGGGNSYEQYF. For the CDR3, the DNA is TGCGCCAGCAGCCCGCCTGGCGGAGGAAACTCCTACGAGCAGTACTTC. This sequence joins TRBV4-1 and TRBJ2-7; D is perhaps TRBD2 (5 bases). Looked up from germline, CDR1 is MGHRA and CDR2 is YSYEKL. Between the trimmed V and J ends, which lost 4 bases and 0 bases, there was a span of 16 bases. The CDR3 runs 16 residues.

This clone was observed a handful of times. V and J are TRBV19 and TRBJ1-1; 8 nucleotides align to TRBD1. The CDR3 loop spans 15 amino acids. CDR1 LNHDA and CDR2 SQIVND come from the germline V gene (reference sequence). The trim removed 4 bases at V and 2 bases at J, leaving 6 bases unmatched. CDR3 residues: CASSTQTGANTEAFF. DNA for the CDR3: TGTGCCAGTAGTACCCAGACAGGGGCCAACACTGAAGCTTTCTTT.

J is TRBJ1-2 and V is TRBV14; D may be TRBD1 (5 bases). CDR1 is SGHDN, CDR2 FVKESK, per germline. The CDR3 runs to 13 residues. V dropped 4 bases and J dropped 7 bases, with 13 bases sitting between them. CDR3 sequence (DNA): TGTGCCAGCAGCCCGGGACGGGGGGTTGGCTACACCTTC. Protein sequence: CASSPGRGVGYTF.

This sequence joins TRBV29-1 and TRBJ2-1; unclear D gene. The ends were cut back, 4 bases at V and 7 bases at J, with 14 bases in the middle. There are 13 residues in the CDR3. CDR1 is SQVTM and CDR2 is ANQGSEA in the germline V gene. The chain's CDR3 is CSVGEPGWNEQFF. CDR3 coding DNA: TGCAGCGTTGGAGAGCCAGGATGGAATGAGCAGTTCTTC.

CDR3 DNA: TGCAGCGTTACGGCGGTGAACAACAATGAGCAGTTCTTC. Amino acids: CSVTAVNNNEQFF. The chain is built from TRBV29-1 and TRBJ2-1; unclear D gene. Germline V gene lookup returns CDR1 SQVTM and CDR2 ANQGSEA. The CDR3 has 13 residues. The V end lost 5 bases, the J end lost 5 bases, and 13 bases lay between the germline ends.

DNA of the CDR3: TGTGCCAGTAGTATTAGTATGGGGTTGAGCAATCAGCCCCAGCATTTT. It codes for CASSISMGLSNQPQHF. This chain links TRBV19 with TRBJ1-5; D gene ambiguous. Trimming stripped 3 bases from V and 1 base from J, with 13 bases between. This CDR3 has 16 amino acids. Germline-derived CDR1 and CDR2 are LNHDA and SQIVND (reference sequence).

The CDR3 sequence is CASSLRTGTGAYEQYF. The DNA of the CDR3 is TGTGCCAGCAGCTTAAGGACCGGGACAGGGGCCTACGAGCAGTACTTC. The chain combines TRBV7-9 with TRBJ2-7, with 10 bases lining up with TRBD1. Germline-derived CDR1 and CDR2 are SEHNR and FQNEAQ (reference sequence). Trimming removed 2 bases from V and 2 bases from J; junction bases left unmatched: 6. This CDR3 comprises 16 residues.

The J gene is TRBJ2-1, the V gene TRBV5-1, with 12 bases identical to TRBD2. Germline lookup yields CDR1 SGHRS and CDR2 YFSETQ. The CDR3 runs 15 residues. The ends lost 4 bases at V and 5 bases at J; junction bases unmatched: 4. CDR3 sequence: CASSEGLAGDNEQFF. The CDR3 nucleotides read TGCGCCAGCAGCGAGGGACTAGCGGGTGACAATGAGCAGTTCTTC.

The chain joins TRBV5-5 to TRBJ2-3, with a weak D call TRBD2 (5 bases). CDR3 length equals 15 residues. The germline V and J ends were trimmed by 0 bases and 7 bases, with 15 bases remaining between them. Per germline, CDR1 SGHKS and CDR2 YYEKEE (reference sequence). CDR3 sequence (DNA): TGTGCCAGCAGCTTGGAACTAGTGTTCAGGAATACGCAGTATTTT. Its translation: CASSLELVFRNTQYF.

The J gene is TRBJ2-1, the V gene TRBV29-1; D unresolved. CDR3 length: 12 amino acids. Germline V gene lookup returns CDR1 SQVTM and CDR2 ANQGSEA. Trimming left V 8 bases short and J 8 bases short, with 16 bases between. CDR3 coding DNA: TGCAGCCTTGTCGTGGATGATTATGAGCAGTTCTTC. Translating it yields CSLVVDDYEQFF.

The chain carries TRBV9 and TRBJ1-1; weak D call: TRBD1 (6 bases). This CDR3 has 14 amino acids. Per the germline V gene, CDR1 is SGDLS and CDR2 is YYNGEE. V dropped 4 bases and J dropped 1 base, with 11 bases sitting between them. CDR3 protein: CASSPTTGNTEAFF. For the CDR3, the DNA is TGTGCCAGCAGCCCAACGACAGGGAACACTGAAGCTTTCTTT.

This clone came up a few times. The chain couples TRBV4-2 to TRBJ2-3; 10 bases are shared with TRBD2. The CDR3 is 16 residues long. V lost 0 bases and J lost 1; bases outside the gene matches: 1. Germline lookup yields CDR1 LGHNA and CDR2 YNFKEQ. The CDR3 DNA follows: TGTGCCAGCAGCCAAGATCTAGCGGGGGGCACAGATACGCAGTATTTT. Translated: CASSQDLAGGTDTQYF.

The chain couples TRBV9 to TRBJ2-3, with 13 bases aligning to TRBD2. The V gene end was trimmed by 4 bases and the J gene end by 6 bases; junction bases not matched to a gene: 11. The CDR3 spans 17 residues. Germline CDR1 and CDR2: SGDLS and YYNGEE. The CDR3 DNA follows: TGTGCCAGCAGCACCCTGACTAGCGGGGGGCCGGGGGATACGCAGTATTTT. As protein: CASSTLTSGGPGDTQYF. Based on the CDR3 plus reference TRBV9 and TRBJ2-3, the full variable domain is DSGVTQTPKHLITATGQRVTLRCSPRSGDLSVYWYQQSLDQGLQFLIQYYNGEERAKGNILERFSAQQFPDLHSELNLSSLELGDSALYFCASSTLTSGGPGDTQYFGPGTRLTVL.

The chain combines TRBV2 with TRBJ2-1; D unclear. V was pared by 8 bases and J by 1 base, with 6 bases between. The CDR3 covers 12 residues. Germline lookup yields CDR1 SNHLY and CDR2 FYNNEI. In DNA form, the CDR3 reads TGTGCCAGCGCCTTATCCTACAATGAGCAGTTCTTC. It translates to CASALSYNEQFF.

This sequence joins TRBV5-4 and TRBJ2-1, with 14 bases matching TRBD2. CDR1 is SGHNT, CDR2 YYREEE, per germline (reference sequence). This CDR3 spans 17 amino acids. Trimming removed 9 bases from V and 7 bases from J; junction bases left unmatched: 15. DNA for the CDR3: TGTGCCACCGAGGAATCAACCGGGACTAGCGGGGGTAATGAGCAGTTCTTC. Amino acids: CATEESTGTSGGNEQFF.

The V call is TRBV27, the J call TRBJ2-1; TRBD2 aligns across 8 bases. CDR3 length: 17 residues. The V gene's germline CDR1 is MNHEY and CDR2 SMNVEV (reference sequence). The J segment lost 0 bases and the V segment lost 6 bases, leaving 10 bases of the junction unmatched. CDR3 nucleotide sequence: TGTGCCAGCAGCTCTTGGAATAGCGGGGACTCCTACAATGAGCAGTTCTTC. It codes for CASSSWNSGDSYNEQFF.

The chain combines TRBV19 with TRBJ2-7, with 9 bases lining up with TRBD1. V gave up 5 bases and J gave up 0 bases; unmatched junction bases: 11. The CDR3 consists of 17 residues. Germline V lookup: CDR1 LNHDA, CDR2 SQIVND (reference sequence). The CDR3 is CASSDLTGGPSSYEQYF. The DNA of the CDR3 is TGTGCCAGTAGTGACCTTACAGGGGGCCCGAGCTCCTACGAGCAGTACTTC.